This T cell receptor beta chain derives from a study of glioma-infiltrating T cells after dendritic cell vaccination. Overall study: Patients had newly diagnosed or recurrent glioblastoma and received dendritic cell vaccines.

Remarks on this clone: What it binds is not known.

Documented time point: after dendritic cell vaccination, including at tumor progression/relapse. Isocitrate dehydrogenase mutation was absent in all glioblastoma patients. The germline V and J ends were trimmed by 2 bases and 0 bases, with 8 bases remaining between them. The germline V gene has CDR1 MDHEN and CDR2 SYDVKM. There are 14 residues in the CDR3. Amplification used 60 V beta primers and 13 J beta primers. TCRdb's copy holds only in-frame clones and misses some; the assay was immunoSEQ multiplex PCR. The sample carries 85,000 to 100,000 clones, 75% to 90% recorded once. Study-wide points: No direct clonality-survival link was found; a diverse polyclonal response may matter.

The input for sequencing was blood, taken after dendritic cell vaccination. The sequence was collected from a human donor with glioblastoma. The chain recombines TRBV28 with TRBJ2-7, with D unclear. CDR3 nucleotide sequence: TGTGCCAGCAGTTTAACCCCGAGCTCCTACGAGCAGTACTTC. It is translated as CASSLTPSSYEQYF.